This TCR beta chain comes out of a study of OX40 agonist ivuxolimab in advanced cancers. Background for the entire study: Ivuxolimab was a fully human IgG2 agonistic monoclonal antibody targeting the costimulatory receptor OX40 (CD134). Partial responses occurred in three dose-escalation patients: two with cutaneous melanoma and one with hepatocellular carcinoma. Prior anti-PD-1, anti-PD-L1 or anti-CTLA-4 therapy was permitted, and checkpoint inhibitors had been received by roughly 40% of dose-escalation patients. In the dose-escalation cohort, approximately 82% of patients were male, and the mean age was 60 years with a range of roughly 20 to 80. Of the roughly 51 patients in dose escalation, approximately 20 had hepatocellular carcinoma, roughly 15 had melanoma, 9 had renal cell carcinoma and 9 had head and neck cancer. Intravenous ivuxolimab was administered to patients every 2 weeks at six dose levels: 0.01, 0.1, 0.3, 1.5, 3 and 10 mg/kg. Peripheral TCRbeta sequencing was intended to test whether TCR sequence diversity was altered and clonal T-cell expansion was caused by ivuxolimab. The paper describes the monotherapy dose-escalation part (N of about 47 patients) of the phase I trial of ivuxolimab. Points the paper makes about the study in general: On average, CD8+ T cells showed more expanded clones than CD4+ T cells after ivuxolimab. At doses of 0.1 to 3.0 mg/kg, clonal expansion of both CD4+ and CD8+ T cells in blood was seen between baseline and week 6. Low levels of normalized T-cell clonal expansion were also shown by some nonresponding patients. The antigen specificity of the peripheral T cells that underwent clonal expansion was not determined. In partial responders in the 0.1-3.0 mg/kg groups, normalized peripheral clonal expansion was found to be among the lowest, especially among CD8+ T cells.

Note on this clone: The specificity of this receptor is unknown. No qualities accompany the bases; no much larger clone lies one base away.

Genomic DNA was isolated from the sorted cells so that the TCRbeta CDR3 region could be sequenced. The immunoSEQ Assay was used to sequence the TCRbeta CDR3 regions. Drawn from immuneACCESS, this table holds only the in-frame rearrangements with V and J called that TCRdb kept. Clones are partly lost; checked studies trace under half to an unresolved V gene and leave the rest unexplained. The sample data list more than 10,000 clones, and about 78% of these were observed just once. The ten largest clones take up roughly two fifths of the sample. The trial excluded patients who had a history of autoimmune disease or were on systemic immunosuppression. Peripheral blood for TCR sequencing was drawn from every dose cohort at baseline, at cycle 4 day 1 and at cycle 7 day 1. The samples were taken from a phase I, first-in-human, multicenter, open-label dose-escalation trial of ivuxolimab. Adults with locally advanced or metastatic melanoma, renal cell, hepatocellular, or head and neck squamous cell carcinoma were enrolled in the trial. Before TCR sequencing, CD4+ T cells and CD8+ T cells from peripheral blood were sorted into separate populations.

For CDR1 and CDR2, the germline V gene (reference sequence) lists MNHEY and SMNVEV. The CDR3 has 14 amino acids, counting the end cysteine and phenylalanine. Just CDR3 DNA is preserved here, 42 bases in frame from base 1. Relative to germline, V is 7 bases shorter and J is 6 bases shorter, with 17 bases between their ends. The source material was CD4+ or CD8+ T cells sorted from blood, sampled in a trial of the OX40 agonist ivuxolimab. The receptor was isolated from an adult with an advanced solid tumor such as melanoma, head and neck, liver or kidney cancer. Rearrangement joined TRBV27 to TRBJ2-3; TRBD2 is a possible D gene, resting on 6 matching bases. The DNA reads as follows: TGTGCCAGCAACGTCCGGGACTCGGAGGATACGCAGTATTTT. Translation gives CASNVRDSEDTQYF.